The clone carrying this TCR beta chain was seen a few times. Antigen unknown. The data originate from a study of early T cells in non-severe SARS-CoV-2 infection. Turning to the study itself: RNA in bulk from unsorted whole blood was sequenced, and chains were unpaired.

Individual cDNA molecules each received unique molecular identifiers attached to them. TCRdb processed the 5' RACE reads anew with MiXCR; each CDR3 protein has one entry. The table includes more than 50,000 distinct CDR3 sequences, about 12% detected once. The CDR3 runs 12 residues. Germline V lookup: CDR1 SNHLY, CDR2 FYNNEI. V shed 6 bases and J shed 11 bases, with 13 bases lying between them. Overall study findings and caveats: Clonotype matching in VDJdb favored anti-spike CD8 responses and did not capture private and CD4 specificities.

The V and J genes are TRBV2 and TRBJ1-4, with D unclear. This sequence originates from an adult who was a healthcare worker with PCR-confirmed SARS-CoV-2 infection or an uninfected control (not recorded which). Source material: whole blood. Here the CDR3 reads CASRSEKGKLFF. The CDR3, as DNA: TGTGCCAGCAGATCGGAAAAGGGTAAACTGTTTTTT.